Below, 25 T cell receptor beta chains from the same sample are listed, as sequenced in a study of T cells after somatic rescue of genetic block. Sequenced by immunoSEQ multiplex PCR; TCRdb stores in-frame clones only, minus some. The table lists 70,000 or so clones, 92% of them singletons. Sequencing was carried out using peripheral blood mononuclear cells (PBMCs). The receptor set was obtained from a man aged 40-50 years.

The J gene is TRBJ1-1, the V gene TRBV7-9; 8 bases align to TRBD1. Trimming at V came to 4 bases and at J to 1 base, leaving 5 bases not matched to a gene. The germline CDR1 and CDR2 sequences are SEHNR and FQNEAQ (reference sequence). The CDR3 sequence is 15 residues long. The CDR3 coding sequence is TGTGCCAGCAGCTCCTGGGACAGGAGGAACACTGAAGCTTTCTTT. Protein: CASSSWDRRNTEAFF.

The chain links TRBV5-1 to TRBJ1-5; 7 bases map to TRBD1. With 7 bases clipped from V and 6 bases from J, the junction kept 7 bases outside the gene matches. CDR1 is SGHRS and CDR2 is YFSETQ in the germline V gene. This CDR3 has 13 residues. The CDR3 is CASATGEGQPQHF. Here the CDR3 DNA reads TGCGCCAGCGCAACAGGGGAAGGTCAGCCCCAGCATTTT.

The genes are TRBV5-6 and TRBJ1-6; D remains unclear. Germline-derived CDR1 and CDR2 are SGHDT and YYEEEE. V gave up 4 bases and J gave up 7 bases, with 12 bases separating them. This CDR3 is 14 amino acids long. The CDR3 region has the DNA TGTGCCAGCAGCAACCGGGAAGCCAATTCACCCCTCCACTTT. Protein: CASSNREANSPLHF.

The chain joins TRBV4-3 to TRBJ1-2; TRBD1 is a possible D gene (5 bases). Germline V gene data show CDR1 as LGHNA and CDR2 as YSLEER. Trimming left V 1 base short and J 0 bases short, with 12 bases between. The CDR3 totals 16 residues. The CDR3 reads CASSQAGTLANYGYTF. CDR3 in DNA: TGCGCCAGCAGCCAAGCCGGGACCTTAGCTAACTATGGCTACACCTTC.

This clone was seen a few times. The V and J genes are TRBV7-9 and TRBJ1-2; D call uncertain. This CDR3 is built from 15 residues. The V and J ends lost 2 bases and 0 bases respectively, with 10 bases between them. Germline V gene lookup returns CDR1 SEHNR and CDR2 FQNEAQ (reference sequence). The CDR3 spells CASSLITATNYGYTF. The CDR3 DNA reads TGTGCCAGCAGCTTAATAACCGCAACTAACTATGGCTACACCTTC.

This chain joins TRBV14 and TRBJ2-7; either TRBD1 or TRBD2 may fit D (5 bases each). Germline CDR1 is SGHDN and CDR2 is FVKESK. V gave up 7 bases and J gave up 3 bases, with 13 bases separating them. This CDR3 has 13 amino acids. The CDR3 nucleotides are TGTGCCAGCACGGGGCAGATGGGCTACGAGCAGTACTTC. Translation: CASTGQMGYEQYF.

DNA for the CDR3: TGTGCCAGCAAGAGTAGGCGCGGGGCGGGGCCGTACCAAGAGACCCAGTACTTC. The encoded protein is CASKSRRGAGPYQETQYF. The V call is TRBV2, the J call TRBJ2-5; tentatively, D is TRBD2 (6 bases). V lost 7 bases and J 0 bases, leaving 24 bases between the germline ends. Per germline, CDR1 SNHLY and CDR2 FYNNEI. The CDR3 sequence is 18 residues long.

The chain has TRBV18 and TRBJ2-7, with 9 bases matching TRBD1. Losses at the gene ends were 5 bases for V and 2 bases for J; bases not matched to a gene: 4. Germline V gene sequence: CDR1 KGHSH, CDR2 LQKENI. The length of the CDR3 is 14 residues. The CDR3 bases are TGTGCCAGCTCAACCGGGACAGGGCCCTACGAGCAGTACTTC. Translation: CASSTGTGPYEQYF.

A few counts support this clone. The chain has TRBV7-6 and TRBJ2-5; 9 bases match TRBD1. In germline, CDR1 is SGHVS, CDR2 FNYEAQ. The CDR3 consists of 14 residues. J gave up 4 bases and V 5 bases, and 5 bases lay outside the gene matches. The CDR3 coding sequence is TGTGCCAGCAGCCTAGGACAGGGGTTAGAGACCCAGTACTTC. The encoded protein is CASSLGQGLETQYF.

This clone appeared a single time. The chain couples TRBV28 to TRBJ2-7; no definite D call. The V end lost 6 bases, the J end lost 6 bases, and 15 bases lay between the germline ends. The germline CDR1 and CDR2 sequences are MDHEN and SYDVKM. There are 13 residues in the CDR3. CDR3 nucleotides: TGTGCCAGCAGGTTGGCGGCACAGCGCGAGCAGTACTTC. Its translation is CASRLAAQREQYF.

The CDR3 is CATSFSGVSYNEQFF. The CDR3 DNA is TGTGCCACCAGCTTTAGCGGGGTCTCCTACAATGAGCAGTTCTTC. V and J are TRBV15 and TRBJ2-1, with TRBD2 matching 8 bases. The CDR3 sequence is 15 residues long. Unmatched junction bases numbered 3, after V lost 5 bases and J lost 0 bases. CDR1 is LNHNV, CDR2 YYDKDF, per germline (reference sequence).

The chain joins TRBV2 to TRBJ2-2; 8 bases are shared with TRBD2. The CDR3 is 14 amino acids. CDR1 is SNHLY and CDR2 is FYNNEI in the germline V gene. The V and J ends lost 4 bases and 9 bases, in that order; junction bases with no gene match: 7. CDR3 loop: CASSAGLVNRELFF. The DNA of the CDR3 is TGTGCCAGCAGTGCGGGACTAGTGAACAGGGAGCTGTTTTTT.

This CDR3 reads CASSVTWNQPQHF. In nucleotides, the CDR3 is TGTGCCAGCAGTGTCACTTGGAATCAGCCCCAGCATTTT. This sequence joins TRBV6-1 and TRBJ1-5; unclear D gene. Trimming pared 4 bases from V and 4 bases from J, leaving 8 bases between. Per the germline V gene, CDR1 is MNHNS and CDR2 is SASEGT. The length of the CDR3 is 13 residues.

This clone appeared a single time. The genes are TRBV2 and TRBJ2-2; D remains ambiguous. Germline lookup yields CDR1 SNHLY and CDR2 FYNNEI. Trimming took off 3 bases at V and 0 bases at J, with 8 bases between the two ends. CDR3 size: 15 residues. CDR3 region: CASSEVRANTGELFF. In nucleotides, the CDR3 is TGTGCCAGCAGTGAGGTCCGCGCGAACACCGGGGAGCTGTTTTTT. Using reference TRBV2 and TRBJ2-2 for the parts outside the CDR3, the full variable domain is EPEVTQTPSHQVTQMGQEVILRCVPISNHLYFYWYRQILGQKVEFLVSFYNNEISEKSEIFDDQFSVERPDGSNFTLKIRSTKLEDSAMYFCASSEVRANTGELFFGEGSRLTVL.

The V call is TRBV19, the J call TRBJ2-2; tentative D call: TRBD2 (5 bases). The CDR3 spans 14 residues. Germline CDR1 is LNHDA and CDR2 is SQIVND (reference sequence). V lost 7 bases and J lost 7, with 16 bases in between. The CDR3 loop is CASTPFGVGGELFF. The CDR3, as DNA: TGTGCCAGTACCCCCTTCGGGGTAGGCGGGGAGCTGTTTTTT.

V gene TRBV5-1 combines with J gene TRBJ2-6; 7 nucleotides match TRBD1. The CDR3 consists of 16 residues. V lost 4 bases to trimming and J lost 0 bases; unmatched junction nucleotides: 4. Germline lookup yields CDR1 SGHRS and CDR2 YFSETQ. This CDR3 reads CASSTNRGSGANVLTF. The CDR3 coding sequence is TGCGCCAGCAGCACCAACAGGGGCTCTGGGGCCAACGTCCTGACTTTC.

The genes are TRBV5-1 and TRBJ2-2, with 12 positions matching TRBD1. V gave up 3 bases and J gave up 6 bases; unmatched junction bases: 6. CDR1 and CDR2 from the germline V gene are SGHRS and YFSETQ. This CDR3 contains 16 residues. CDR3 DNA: TGCGCCAGCAGCTCAGTAGGGACAGGGGGCCCCGGGGAGCTGTTTTTT. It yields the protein CASSSVGTGGPGELFF.

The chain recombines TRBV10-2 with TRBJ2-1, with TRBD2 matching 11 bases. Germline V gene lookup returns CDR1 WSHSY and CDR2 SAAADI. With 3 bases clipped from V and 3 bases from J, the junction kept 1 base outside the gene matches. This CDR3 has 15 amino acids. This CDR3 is CASSDTSGGYNEQFF. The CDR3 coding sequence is TGCGCCAGCAGTGATACTAGCGGGGGCTACAATGAGCAGTTCTTC.

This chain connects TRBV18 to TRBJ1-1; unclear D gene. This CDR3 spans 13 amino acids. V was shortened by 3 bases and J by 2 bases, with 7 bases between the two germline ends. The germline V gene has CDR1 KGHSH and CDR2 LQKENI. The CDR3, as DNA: TGTGCCAGCTCACCGCTGGGCAACACTGAAGCTTTCTTT. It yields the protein CASSPLGNTEAFF. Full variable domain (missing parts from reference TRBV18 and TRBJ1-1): NAGVMQNPRHLVRRRGQEARLRCSPMKGHSHVYWYRQLPEEGLKFMVYLQKENIIDESGMPKERFSAEFPKEGPSILRIQQVVRGDSAAYFCASSPLGNTEAFFGQGTRLTVV.

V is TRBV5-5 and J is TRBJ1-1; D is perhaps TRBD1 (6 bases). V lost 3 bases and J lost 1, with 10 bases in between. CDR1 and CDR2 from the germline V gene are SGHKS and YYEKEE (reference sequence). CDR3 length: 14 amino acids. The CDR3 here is CASSWGTKNTEAFF. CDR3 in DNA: TGTGCCAGCAGCTGGGGGACAAAGAACACTGAAGCTTTCTTT. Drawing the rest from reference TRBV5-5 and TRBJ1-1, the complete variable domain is DAGVTQSPTHLIKTRGQQVTLRCSPISGHKSVSWYQQVLGQGPQFIFQYYEKEERGRGNFPDRFSARQFPNYSSELNVNALLLGDSALYLCASSWGTKNTEAFFGQGTRLTVV.

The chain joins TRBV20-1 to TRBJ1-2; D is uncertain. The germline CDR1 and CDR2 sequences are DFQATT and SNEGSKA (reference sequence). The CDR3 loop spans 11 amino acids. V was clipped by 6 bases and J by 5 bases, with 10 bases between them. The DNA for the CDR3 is TGCAGTGCCCCTCTGGCGTATGGCTACACCTTC. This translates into CSAPLAYGYTF.

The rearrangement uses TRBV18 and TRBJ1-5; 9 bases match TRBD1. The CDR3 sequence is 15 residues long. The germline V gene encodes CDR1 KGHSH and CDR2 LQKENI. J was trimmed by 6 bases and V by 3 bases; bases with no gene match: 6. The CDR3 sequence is CASSPRGQGGQPQHF. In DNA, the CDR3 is TGTGCCAGCTCACCCCGGGGACAGGGAGGTCAGCCCCAGCATTTT.

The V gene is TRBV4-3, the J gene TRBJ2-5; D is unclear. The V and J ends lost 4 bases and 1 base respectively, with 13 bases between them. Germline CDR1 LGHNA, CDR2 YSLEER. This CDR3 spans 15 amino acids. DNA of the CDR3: TGCGCCAGCAGCCTACATTTCACATCCCAAGAGACCCAGTACTTC. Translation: CASSLHFTSQETQYF.

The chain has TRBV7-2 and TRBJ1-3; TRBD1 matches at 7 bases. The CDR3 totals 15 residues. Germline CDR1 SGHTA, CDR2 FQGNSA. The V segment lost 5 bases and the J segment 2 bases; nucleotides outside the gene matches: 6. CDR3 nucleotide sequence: TGTGCCAGCAGCCCGAGGACAGGTGCTGGAAACACCATATATTTT. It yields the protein CASSPRTGAGNTIYF.

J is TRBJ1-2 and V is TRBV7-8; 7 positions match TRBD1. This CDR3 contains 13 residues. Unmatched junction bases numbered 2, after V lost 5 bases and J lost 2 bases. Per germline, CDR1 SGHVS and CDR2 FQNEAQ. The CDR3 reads CASSPDRNYGYTF. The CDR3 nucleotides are TGTGCCAGCAGCCCGGACAGGAACTATGGCTACACCTTC.